One sample yielded the 22 T cell receptor beta chains listed below, sequenced in a study of T cells after yellow fever vaccination. TCRdb passed the 5' RACE reads through MiXCR, listing each CDR3 protein once. Among around 400,000 distinct CDR3 sequences, around 10% were seen once, and the ten largest hold 18%. The sample in question was PBMCs, obtained on the day of the first yellow fever vaccination. The receptors were gathered from a man younger than 30 who received the YFV17D yellow fever vaccine.

This chain connects TRBV6-2 or TRBV6-3 to TRBJ2-1, with no clear D. The CDR3 sequence is 11 residues long. The germline gives CDR1 MNHEY, CDR2 SVGEGT. The V gene lost 0 bases and the J gene lost 12 bases, with 6 bases spanning the gap. CDR3 nucleotides: TGTGCCAGCAGTTACTCAGAGGCGCAGTTCTTC. This sequence encodes CASSYSEAQFF.

The chain combines TRBV15 with TRBJ2-1; 10 nucleotides line up with TRBD2. The CDR3 length is 18 residues. The germline V gene encodes CDR1 LNHNV and CDR2 YYDKDF (reference sequence). With 3 bases clipped from V and 0 bases from J, the junction kept 8 bases outside the gene matches. CDR3 DNA: TGTGCCACCAGCAGGGAACTAGCGGGGATGAGCTCCTACAATGAGCAGTTCTTC. Translating gives CATSRELAGMSSYNEQFF. The full variable domain, with the rest looked up from reference TRBV15 and TRBJ2-1, is DAMVIQNPRYQVTQFGKPVTLSCSQTLNHNVMYWYQQKSSQAPKLLFHYYDKDFNNEADTPDNFQSRRPNTSFCFLDIRSPGLGDTAMYLCATSRELAGMSSYNEQFFGPGTRLTVL.

This clonotype was detected a few times. V is TRBV7-2 and J is TRBJ2-5; the D gene is possibly TRBD2 (8 bases). Trimming pared 6 bases from V and 4 bases from J, leaving 15 bases between. Looked up from germline, CDR1 is SGHTA and CDR2 is FQGNSA. The CDR3 contains 14 residues. The CDR3 nucleotides are TGTGCCAGCAGGCCAGGGGGGACTAGAGAGACCCAGTACTTC. Translating gives CASRPGGTRETQYF.

V gene TRBV5-5 combines with J gene TRBJ1-1; D gene unclear. V was cut by 6 bases and J by 0 bases, with 15 bases left in between. Germline V CDR1 and CDR2: SGHKS, YYEKEE (reference sequence). The CDR3 is 15 amino acids. This CDR3 reads CASTPTMLMNTEAFF. CDR3 nucleotides: TGTGCCAGCACCCCGACGATGCTTATGAACACTGAAGCTTTCTTT. Complete variable domain (other parts from reference TRBV5-5 and TRBJ1-1): DAGVTQSPTHLIKTRGQQVTLRCSPISGHKSVSWYQQVLGQGPQFIFQYYEKEERGRGNFPDRFSARQFPNYSSELNVNALLLGDSALYLCASTPTMLMNTEAFFGQGTRLTVV.

This clonotype was seen a few times. The V call is TRBV10-3, the J call TRBJ2-5; D call uncertain. This CDR3 spans 13 amino acids. Germline V CDR1 and CDR2: ENHRY, SYGVKD. The V gene lost 2 bases and the J gene lost 2 bases, with 6 bases spanning the gap. The CDR3 bases are TGTGCCATCAGTGAGCGCCTTCAAGAGACCCAGTACTTC. This translates into CAISERLQETQYF.

This clonotype turned up a few times. This chain joins TRBV6-2 or TRBV6-3 and TRBJ2-6, with D perhaps TRBD1 (6 bases). The length of the CDR3 is 16 residues. V was clipped by 7 bases and J by 0 bases, with 13 bases between them. The germline V gene has CDR1 MNHEY and CDR2 SVGEGT. CDR3 DNA sequence: TGTGCCAGCAAAGGACAGCCGAGCTCTGGGGCCAACGTCCTGACTTTC. Residues: CASKGQPSSGANVLTF.

The V gene is TRBV6-5, the J gene TRBJ2-2; D remains unclear. The CDR3 has 14 amino acids. CDR1 is MNHEY and CDR2 is SVGAGI in the germline V gene. V lost 2 bases and J 9 bases, leaving 13 bases between the germline ends. This CDR3 reads CASSYTPGGRELFF. DNA of the CDR3: TGTGCCAGCAGTTACACCCCTGGCGGACGGGAGCTGTTTTTT.

The chain is built from TRBV4-3 and TRBJ1-2, with TRBD1 matching 7 bases. Germline V lookup: CDR1 LGHNA, CDR2 YSLEER. V shed 1 base, J shed 8 bases, and the junction held 7 bases outside the gene matches. This CDR3 region has 14 residues. As DNA, the CDR3 is TGCGCCAGCAGCCAAGCAGGGGGTTCGTTCGGCTACACCTTC. As protein: CASSQAGGSFGYTF.

This clonotype appeared many times. The chain couples TRBV20-1 to TRBJ2-3; D unclear. Trimming cost V 3 bases and J 5 bases, with 6 bases left between them. CDR1 DFQATT and CDR2 SNEGSKA come from the germline V gene (reference sequence). This CDR3 contains 11 residues. The CDR3 is CSARGIDTQYF. The CDR3 nucleotides read TGCAGTGCTAGGGGAATAGATACGCAGTATTTT.

J is TRBJ1-1 and V is TRBV29-1; D not resolved. The germline gives CDR1 SQVTM, CDR2 ANQGSEA. V was shortened by 2 bases and J by 5 bases, with 12 bases between the two germline ends. The CDR3 covers 13 residues. The CDR3 region has the DNA TGCAGCGTTGAACGCAGCCAAAGGACTGAAGCTTTCTTT. The encoded protein is CSVERSQRTEAFF. Looking up the rest from reference TRBV29-1 and TRBJ1-1 gives the full variable domain: SAVISQKPSRDICQRGTSLTIQCQVDSQVTMMFWYRQQPGQSLTLIATANQGSEATYESGFVIDKFPISRPNLTFSTLTVSNMSPEDSSIYLCSVERSQRTEAFFGQGTRLTVV.

Only a few counts were recorded for this clonotype. The rearrangement links TRBV7-9 to TRBJ1-1; D not resolved. Trimming took 4 bases from V and 0 from J, leaving 18 bases between them. The germline CDR1 and CDR2 sequences are SEHNR and FQNEAQ (reference sequence). This CDR3 is built from 17 residues. The CDR3 reads CASSSSLLRVMNTEAFF. DNA of the CDR3: TGTGCCAGCAGCTCCTCATTGCTTCGAGTCATGAACACTGAAGCTTTCTTT.

The chain is built from TRBV9 and TRBJ1-1; 11 nucleotides agree with TRBD1. The CDR3 contains 15 residues. Unmatched junction bases numbered 5, after V lost 0 bases and J lost 7 bases. From germline, CDR1 is SGDLS and CDR2 YYNGEE. The CDR3 protein is CASSVVPGTGGEAFF. The CDR3 DNA sequence: TGTGCCAGCAGCGTAGTTCCCGGGACAGGGGGTGAAGCTTTCTTT. The full variable domain, rest sourced from reference TRBV9 and TRBJ1-1, is DSGVTQTPKHLITATGQRVTLRCSPRSGDLSVYWYQQSLDQGLQFLIQYYNGEERAKGNILERFSAQQFPDLHSELNLSSLELGDSALYFCASSVVPGTGGEAFFGQGTRLTVV.

This clonotype showed up just a few times. The gene calls are TRBV6-1 and TRBJ2-3; D is perhaps TRBD2 (7 bases). Germline assignment: CDR1 MNHNS and CDR2 SASEGT. The CDR3 covers 17 residues. The V and J ends lost 2 bases and 6 bases respectively, with 21 bases between them. The CDR3 region has the DNA TGTGCCAGCAGTGAAACTTCTAGATGGCGGGGGCCCGATACGCAGTATTTT. It yields the protein CASSETSRWRGPDTQYF.

This clonotype turned up a few times. This chain connects TRBV6-5 to TRBJ1-1, with a possible D match to TRBD1 (6 bases). From germline, CDR1 is MNHEY and CDR2 SVGAGI. The CDR3 extends over 16 amino acids. Trimming took off 3 bases at V and 1 base at J, with 15 bases between the two ends. This CDR3 is CASSYLTRGRNTEAFF. The CDR3 DNA reads TGTGCCAGCAGTTATCTGACCAGGGGCCGGAACACTGAAGCTTTCTTT.

This clonotype was counted once. The CDR3 nucleotides read TGTGCCAGCAGCTTAGGAGCGGGGGGGGCCACTGAAGCTTTCTTT. Its protein is CASSLGAGGATEAFF. The chain recombines TRBV7-6 with TRBJ1-1; perhaps TRBD1 as D (6 bases). Germline loops: CDR1 SGHVS, CDR2 FNYEAQ. This CDR3 comprises 15 residues. Trimming took off 1 base at V and 4 bases at J, with 13 bases between the two ends.

V gene TRBV7-2 combines with J gene TRBJ2-1; D may be TRBD2 (7 bases). Germline-derived CDR1 and CDR2 are SGHTA and FQGNSA. V dropped 0 bases and J dropped 7 bases, with 16 bases sitting between them. The CDR3 totals 16 residues. The CDR3 bases are TGTGCCAGCAGCTTAGCCGGGGGGCGGTTTGGGAATGAGCAGTTCTTC. The encoded protein is CASSLAGGRFGNEQFF.

The V call is TRBV15, the J call TRBJ1-4; D is possibly TRBD1 (6 bases). The CDR3 runs to 16 residues. Trimming shortened V by 0 bases and J by 1 base, and 9 bases separated the two germline ends. The germline V gene encodes CDR1 LNHNV and CDR2 YYDKDF (reference sequence). In DNA form, the CDR3 reads TGTGCCACCAGCAGAGATGGACAGATAACTAATGAAAAACTGTTTTTT. Protein: CATSRDGQITNEKLFF.

The rearrangement uses TRBV20-1 and TRBJ2-1, with TRBD2 matching 9 bases. V was clipped by 4 bases and J by 6 bases; unmatched bases: 10. The CDR3 has 15 residues. The V gene's germline CDR1 is DFQATT and CDR2 SNEGSKA (reference sequence). The CDR3 loop reads CSATRLETSGNEQFF. CDR3 bases: TGCAGTGCTACTCGACTGGAGACTAGCGGCAATGAGCAGTTCTTC.

V usage is TRBV28 and J usage is TRBJ2-3; D could derive from TRBD1 or TRBD2 (5 bases each). This CDR3 has 16 residues. Trimming shortened V by 5 bases and J by 6 bases, and 21 bases separated the two germline ends. Per germline, CDR1 MDHEN and CDR2 SYDVKM. CDR3 sequence reads: CASSPPGRAASDTQYF. The CDR3 DNA follows: TGTGCCAGCAGTCCCCCGGGACGGGCAGCATCCGATACGCAGTATTTT.

CDR3 sequence: CASSLKGGGNEKLFF. The CDR3 coding sequence is TGTGCCAGCAGCCTCAAAGGGGGCGGGAATGAAAAACTGTTTTTT. The V call is TRBV7-9, the J call TRBJ1-4; 7 bases line up with TRBD1. J gave up 5 bases and V 5 bases, and 8 bases lay outside the gene matches. This CDR3 has 15 residues. From germline, CDR1 is SEHNR and CDR2 FQNEAQ (reference sequence).

The table lists this clonotype with a few counts. The chain joins TRBV7-6 to TRBJ1-3; D is unresolved. Trimming cost V 3 bases and J 8 bases, with 8 bases left between them. CDR1 and CDR2 (germline): SGHVS, FNYEAQ. The CDR3 extends over 12 amino acids. CDR3 amino acids: CASSFSSDTIYF. CDR3 nucleotides: TGTGCCAGCAGCTTTAGTAGTGACACCATATATTTT.

The chain uses TRBV4-1 and TRBJ1-1, with D perhaps matching TRBD1 (5 bases). The V end lost 5 bases, the J end lost 7 bases, and 23 bases lay between the germline ends. Germline assignment: CDR1 MGHRA and CDR2 YSYEKL. This CDR3 contains 16 residues. The CDR3 sequence: CASSSRPGLTGGEAFF. CDR3 in DNA: TGCGCCAGCAGCAGTCGACCGGGCCTCACCGGGGGTGAAGCTTTCTTT.